The text below deals with one T cell receptor (beta chain). The antigen is unknown. The source of the sample is a study of shared clonotypes between healthy human individuals. Naivety among CD8 cells was defined by CD45RO negativity and positive CCR7 selection, thereby excluding terminally differentiated effector memory CD45RA+ cells. All donors were healthy HIV-negative adults lacking recent acute infections or vaccinations. The study, taken as a whole, reports: Naive subsets typically showed greater estimated richness than memory subsets.

The input for sorted-subset replicate PCRs was approximately 200 ng DNA, tens of thousands of T cell genomes. TCRdb's table, derived via immunoSEQ multiplex PCR, lists solely in-frame clones and lacks some. In the table there are roughly 590,000 clones, 95% to 96% of which are singletons. The sequence came from a woman under 40 in good health. Sample: naive CD8+ T cells sorted from blood.

This chain's CDR3 is CASRLAGAGYTDTQYF. CDR3 in DNA: TGTGCCAGCAGGCTAGCGGGAGCTGGATACACAGATACGCAGTATTTT. The chain has TRBV2 and TRBJ2-3; 10 nucleotides line up with TRBD2. Germline CDR1 is SNHLY and CDR2 is FYNNEI. This CDR3 spans 16 amino acids. With 6 bases clipped from V and 2 bases from J, the junction kept 8 bases outside the gene matches.